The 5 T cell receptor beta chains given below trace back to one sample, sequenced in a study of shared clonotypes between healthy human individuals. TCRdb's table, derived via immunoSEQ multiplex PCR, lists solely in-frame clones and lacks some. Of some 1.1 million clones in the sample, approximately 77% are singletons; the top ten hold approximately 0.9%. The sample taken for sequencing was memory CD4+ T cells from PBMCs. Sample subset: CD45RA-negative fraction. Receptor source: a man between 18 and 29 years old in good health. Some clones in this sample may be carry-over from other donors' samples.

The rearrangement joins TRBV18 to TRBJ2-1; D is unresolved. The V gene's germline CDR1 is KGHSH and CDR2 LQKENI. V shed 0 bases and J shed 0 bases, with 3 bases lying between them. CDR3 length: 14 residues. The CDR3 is CASSPPTSYNEQFF. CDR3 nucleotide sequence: TGTGCCAGCTCACCACCAACCTCCTACAATGAGCAGTTCTTC.

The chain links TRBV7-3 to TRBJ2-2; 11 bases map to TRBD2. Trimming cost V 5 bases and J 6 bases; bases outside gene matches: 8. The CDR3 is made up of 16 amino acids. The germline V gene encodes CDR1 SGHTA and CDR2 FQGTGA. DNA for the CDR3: TGTGCCAGCAGCCTAAAACTAGCGGGAGATTCCGGGGAGCTGTTTTTT. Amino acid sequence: CASSLKLAGDSGELFF.

For the CDR3, the DNA is TGTGCCACCAGGACAAACCCGGTCGGGAGAGGAGATACGCAGTATTTT. Amino acid sequence: CATRTNPVGRGDTQYF. The chain is built from TRBV10-3 and TRBJ2-3; possibly TRBD2 for D (6 bases). Per the germline V gene, CDR1 is ENHRY and CDR2 is SYGVKD. The V gene lost 10 bases and the J gene lost 5 bases, with 25 bases spanning the gap. The CDR3 is 16 residues long.

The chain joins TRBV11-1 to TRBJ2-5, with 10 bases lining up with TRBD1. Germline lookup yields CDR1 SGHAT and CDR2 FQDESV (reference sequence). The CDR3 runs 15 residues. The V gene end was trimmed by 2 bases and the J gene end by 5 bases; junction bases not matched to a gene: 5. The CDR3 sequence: CASSLRQGASETQYF. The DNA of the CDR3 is TGTGCCAGCAGCTTACGACAGGGGGCTTCGGAGACCCAGTACTTC.

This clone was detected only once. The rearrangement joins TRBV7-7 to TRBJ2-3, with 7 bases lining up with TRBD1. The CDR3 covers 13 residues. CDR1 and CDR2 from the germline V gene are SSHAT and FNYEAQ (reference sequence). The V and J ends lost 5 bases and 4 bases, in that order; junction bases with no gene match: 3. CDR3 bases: TGTGCCAGCAGCAGGGGGCAGTCAGATACGCAGTATTTT. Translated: CASSRGQSDTQYF.